The 20 T cell receptor beta chains below come from one sample, sequenced in a study of immune cell composition in non-small cell lung cancer. The method was immunoSEQ multiplex PCR; TCRdb's version includes in-frame clones alone and lacks a portion of them. The sample shows about 2,100 clones, over 70% of them seen only once. Sequenced: lung tumor tissue. The source is a human donor with non-small cell lung cancer.

About this clone: This same CDR3 is encoded by further DNA sequences in the sample. This sequence joins TRBV18 and TRBJ1-5; TRBD1 matches 7 bases. CDR1 KGHSH and CDR2 LQKENI come from the germline V gene. The CDR3 has 15 residues. The junction had 4 bases not matched to a gene; V was cut back by 0 bases and J by 5 bases. The CDR3 reads CASSPPNRGDQPQHF. For the CDR3, the DNA is TGTGCCAGCTCACCACCGAACAGGGGCGATCAGCCCCAGCATTTT.

This CDR3 is CASSLRTAGANVLTF. The CDR3 region has the DNA TGCGCCAGCAGCCTCAGGACAGCTGGGGCCAACGTCCTGACTTTC. The chain has TRBV5-1 and TRBJ2-6; D is possibly TRBD1 (6 bases). CDR1 and CDR2 from the germline V gene are SGHRS and YFSETQ. The CDR3 has 15 residues. The V gene lost 4 bases and the J gene lost 2 bases, with 10 bases spanning the gap. The entire variable domain, with the rest obtained from reference TRBV5-1 and TRBJ2-6, is as follows: KAGVTQTPRYLIKTRGQQVTLSCSPISGHRSVSWYQQTPGQGLQFLFEYFSETQRNKGNFPGRFSGRQFSNSRSEMNVSTLELGDSALYLCASSLRTAGANVLTFGAGSRLTVL.

V is TRBV5-5 and J is TRBJ2-1, with TRBD2 matching 7 bases. Unmatched junction bases numbered 10, after V lost 4 bases and J lost 15 bases. The CDR3 is made up of 12 amino acids. Germline CDR1 reads SGHKS; CDR2 reads YYEKEE (reference sequence). CDR3 in DNA: TGTGCCAGCAGCGAACGGGGGGAGTGGTCGTTCTTC. Translation: CASSERGEWSFF.

V and J are TRBV9 and TRBJ2-1, with 10 bases that match TRBD2. V lost 4 bases to trimming and J lost 4 bases; unmatched junction nucleotides: 2. This CDR3 is 14 amino acids long. Germline V gene lookup returns CDR1 SGDLS and CDR2 YYNGEE. CDR3 sequence reads: CASSRTSGYNEQFF. CDR3 coding DNA: TGTGCCAGCAGCAGGACTAGCGGTTACAATGAGCAGTTCTTC.

The V and J genes are TRBV11-2 and TRBJ2-7, with 12 bases aligning to TRBD2. V lost 5 bases, J lost 4 bases, and 3 bases stayed unmatched. There are 14 residues in the CDR3. CDR1 is SGHAT, CDR2 FQNNGV, per germline. The CDR3 region is CASSPGLAGYEQYF. The CDR3 DNA follows: TGTGCCAGCAGCCCTGGACTAGCGGGATACGAGCAGTACTTC.

The chain links TRBV14 to TRBJ2-7; 8 bases agree with TRBD2. Germline CDR1 reads SGHDN; CDR2 reads FVKESK. The CDR3 sequence is 13 residues long. Unmatched junction bases numbered 5, after V lost 4 bases and J lost 6 bases. CDR3 in amino acids: CASSLVTSAEQYV. The CDR3 DNA reads as TGTGCCAGCAGCCTAGTGACTAGCGCCGAGCAGTACGTC.

This clone is large within its sample. The V gene is TRBV25-1, the J gene TRBJ2-2; D is perhaps TRBD1 (6 bases). Germline CDR1 and CDR2: MGHDK and SYGVNS. The germline V and J ends were trimmed by 3 bases and 7 bases, with 15 bases remaining between them. The CDR3 runs 15 residues. The CDR3 nucleotides are TGTGCCAGCAGTGATCCACAGGGATGGGGCGGGGAGCTGTTTTTT. Protein sequence: CASSDPQGWGGELFF.

The chain couples TRBV11-3 to TRBJ2-2; D gene unclear. CDR1 is SGHNT, CDR2 YENEEA, per germline. Between the trimmed V and J ends, which lost 4 bases and 5 bases, there was a span of 5 bases. CDR3 length equals 12 residues. This chain's CDR3 is CASSSETGELFF. The CDR3 coding sequence is TGTGCCAGCAGCTCGGAGACCGGGGAGCTGTTTTTT.

Judged by abundance, this clone is large. This chain links TRBV11-3 with TRBJ1-5, with D tentatively TRBD1 (5 bases). CDR3 length: 15 residues. The V end was cut by 1 base, the J end by 0 bases, with 7 bases between. CDR1 is SGHNT, CDR2 YENEEA, per germline. The CDR3 DNA sequence: TGTGCCAGCAGCTTAGCGACAGATAGCAATCAGCCCCAGCATTTT. It translates to CASSLATDSNQPQHF. The whole variable domain, remainder taken from reference TRBV11-3 and TRBJ1-5, is EAGVVQSPRYKIIEKKQPVAFWCNPISGHNTLYWYLQNLGQGPELLIRYENEEAVDDSQLPKDRFSAERLKGVDSTLKIQPAELGDSAVYLCASSLATDSNQPQHFGDGTRLSIL.

The genes are TRBV4-3 and TRBJ2-7; 12 nucleotides align to TRBD1. J was trimmed by 6 bases and V by 2 bases; bases with no gene match: 14. The CDR3 contains 18 residues. Germline CDR1 and CDR2: LGHNA and YSLEER. CDR3 amino acids: CASSQRLGPGQGAAEQYF. As DNA, the CDR3 is TGCGCCAGCAGCCAACGACTTGGACCGGGACAGGGGGCTGCCGAGCAGTACTTC.

The V gene is TRBV28, the J gene TRBJ1-2; TRBD1 agrees at 8 bases. CDR1 is MDHEN and CDR2 is SYDVKM in the germline V gene. V was pared by 8 bases and J by 7 bases, with 6 bases of the junction left unmatched. CDR3 length: 12 amino acids. The CDR3 DNA is TGTGCCAGCCTCCAGGGGGCGGGTGGCTACACCTTC. It encodes CASLQGAGGYTF.

V is TRBV29-1 and J is TRBJ2-2, with D possibly matching TRBD2 (6 bases). The CDR3 runs 13 residues. The germline V gene encodes CDR1 SQVTM and CDR2 ANQGSEA. V dropped 8 bases and J dropped 1 base, with 11 bases sitting between them. The CDR3 bases are TGCAGCACCTTAGCGGAGAACACCGGGGAGCTGTTTTTT. Protein product: CSTLAENTGELFF.

The chain is built from TRBV27 and TRBJ1-5; 8 bases are a match to TRBD1. Trimming took 8 bases from V and 7 from J; bases not matched to a gene: 13. The germline CDR1 and CDR2 sequences are MNHEY and SMNVEV (reference sequence). The CDR3 is 15 residues long. CDR3 DNA: TGTGCCAGCCGCGCTGGGTCCAGGGGGCGACAGCCCCAGCATTTT. It specifies CASRAGSRGRQPQHF.

The table lists this clone with a few counts. V is TRBV6-1 and J is TRBJ1-5; TRBD1 matches 9 bases. The V gene end was trimmed by 6 bases and the J gene end by 2 bases; junction bases not matched to a gene: 5. The CDR3 totals 15 residues. From germline, CDR1 is MNHNS and CDR2 SASEGT. The CDR3 region has the DNA TGTGCCAGCAGGGGACAGGGCCGAGGCAATCAGCCCCAGCATTTT. It specifies CASRGQGRGNQPQHF.

The genes are TRBV5-6 and TRBJ1-5; D possibly corresponds to TRBD1 (6 bases). There are 15 residues in the CDR3. Germline lookup yields CDR1 SGHDT and CDR2 YYEEEE. Trimming pared 3 bases from V and 7 bases from J, leaving 17 bases between. Here the CDR3 reads CASSSGTNFGQPQHF. CDR3 DNA: TGTGCCAGCAGCTCCGGGACAAATTTTGGGCAGCCCCAGCATTTT. Combining the CDR3 with reference TRBV5-6 and TRBJ1-5 gives the whole variable domain DAGVTQSPTHLIKTRGQQVTLRCSPKSGHDTVSWYQQALGQGPQFIFQYYEEEERQRGNFPDRFSGHQFPNYSSELNVNALLLGDSALYLCASSSGTNFGQPQHFGDGTRLSIL.

The V call is TRBV4-1, the J call TRBJ2-3; 12 nucleotides line up with TRBD1. Germline trimming cut 4 bases from V and 2 bases from J; bases unmatched to any gene: 13. CDR3 length equals 19 residues. Per germline, CDR1 MGHRA and CDR2 YSYEKL. The CDR3 reads CASSPLGTGGKYSTDTQYF. In nucleotides, the CDR3 is TGCGCCAGCAGCCCACTCGGGACAGGGGGCAAGTATTCCACAGATACGCAGTATTTT.

This clone was seen a single time. The rearrangement uses TRBV11-3 and TRBJ2-3, with a tentative D call TRBD2 (6 bases). This CDR3 comprises 15 residues. Germline V CDR1 and CDR2: SGHNT, YENEEA. Between the trimmed V and J ends, which lost 5 bases and 3 bases, there was a span of 15 bases. The CDR3 is CASSPRRARTDTQYF. The CDR3, as DNA: TGTGCCAGCAGCCCTAGGAGGGCCAGGACAGATACGCAGTATTTT. Filled out from reference TRBV11-3 and TRBJ2-3, the complete variable domain reads EAGVVQSPRYKIIEKKQPVAFWCNPISGHNTLYWYLQNLGQGPELLIRYENEEAVDDSQLPKDRFSAERLKGVDSTLKIQPAELGDSAVYLCASSPRRARTDTQYFGPGTRLTVL.

This clone was seen just once. V usage is TRBV5-4 and J usage is TRBJ2-4, with 9 bases aligning to TRBD1. With 4 bases clipped from V and 6 bases from J, the junction kept 5 bases outside the gene matches. The CDR3 length is 14 residues. In germline, CDR1 is SGHNT, CDR2 YYREEE (reference sequence). For the CDR3, the DNA is TGTGCCAGCAGCCGGACAGGGGTTACAAACATTCAGTACTTC. It specifies CASSRTGVTNIQYF. Based on the CDR3 plus reference TRBV5-4 and TRBJ2-4, the full variable domain is ETGVTQSPTHLIKTRGQQVTLRCSSQSGHNTVSWYQQALGQGPQFIFQYYREEENGRGNFPPRFSGLQFPNYSSELNVNALELDDSALYLCASSRTGVTNIQYFGAGTRLSVL.

The chain uses TRBV11-3 and TRBJ2-3; D might be TRBD1 (6 bases). Germline assignment: CDR1 SGHNT and CDR2 YENEEA. V lost 4 bases, J lost 10 bases, and 15 bases lay in between. The CDR3 contains 13 residues. CDR3 region: CASSYSQGSAQYF. The CDR3 coding sequence is TGTGCCAGCAGCTATTCCCAGGGGAGCGCGCAGTATTTT.

V usage is TRBV11-2 and J usage is TRBJ2-3, with TRBD1 identical over 9 bases. The CDR3 sequence is 14 residues long. With V trimmed by 3 bases and J by 6 bases, 4 bases remained unmatched. CDR1 and CDR2 (germline): SGHAT, FQNNGV. CDR3: CASSLNRGLDTQYF. The CDR3 nucleotides are TGTGCCAGCAGCTTGAACAGGGGGCTGGATACGCAGTATTTT.